The clone carrying this T cell receptor (beta chain) has just a few counts. Followed over time, Seattle patients had been enrolled while infection was active. This entry comes from a study of blood T cell repertoires in COVID-19. About the study: Specimens from acute and convalescent COVID-19 originated in the United States, Italy and Spain. T cells, B-cell-depleted T cells, or PBMCs provided the cDNA or gDNA that served as material.

Per the study methods: From reference gene primer amplification, estimates of nucleated cell counts were derived. Measured with immunoSEQ multiplex PCR; TCRdb has only the in-frame clones, and not every one. The D gene and trimming were derived from the DNA, and the V and J assignments and clone size from that table. The sample includes about 50,000 clones, approximately 87% of them seen just once. Germline lookup yields CDR1 LNHDA and CDR2 SQIVND (reference sequence). With V trimmed by 7 bases and J by 6 bases, 13 bases remained unmatched. This CDR3 spans 16 amino acids. Sequenced material: peripheral blood. This TCR was recovered from a woman of 80 years or more with COVID-19, enrolled during active disease. The V call is TRBV19, the J call TRBJ2-3; 10 bases line up with TRBD1. CDR3 sequence (DNA): TGTGCCAGTACCGGACGCGGGACAGGGGTAGCCGATACGCAGTATTTT. It specifies CASTGRGTGVADTQYF.